Sequencing of this T cell receptor (beta chain) was carried out in a study of blood T cell repertoires in COVID-19. Across the whole study: COVID-19 samples collected from the United States, Italy and Spain covered acute and convalescent phases. Sample material is recorded as cDNA or gDNA derived from T cells, B-cell-depleted T cells, or PBMCs.

Germline V gives CDR1 SGHTA, CDR2 FQGNSA. V lost 4 bases and J lost 4; bases outside the gene matches: 5. The CDR3 covers 15 residues. In the original analysis: Amplification from reference gene primers served as the basis for estimated nucleated cell counts. Assay used: immunoSEQ multiplex PCR; TCRdb lists only in-frame clones, some missing. V and J calls and clone size are copied from that table; D and trimming were computed from the DNA. Of 25,000 to 30,000 clones in the sample, about 80% were seen once. This receptor was taken from a man in his sixties or seventies with acute or convalescent COVID-19. This sequence joins TRBV7-2 and TRBJ2-2, with TRBD2 matching 8 bases. Sequencing input: peripheral blood. This chain's CDR3 is CASSSTSVFTGELFF. The CDR3 coding sequence is TGTGCCAGCAGCTCGACTAGCGTCTTCACCGGGGAGCTGTTTTTT.